The 32 T cell receptor beta chains given below trace back to one sample, sequenced in a study of T cell clones after liver transplantation. Libraries were prepared by immunoSEQ multiplex PCR; TCRdb keeps only in-frame clonotypes and omits some of them. The table shows some 110,000 clones, with roughly 80% occurring only once. Sequenced material: CD4+ T cells from blood, taken before liver transplant. Receptor source: a human donor who received a liver transplant.

The V gene is TRBV2, the J gene TRBJ2-1; TRBD2 aligns across 14 bases. The trim removed 6 bases at V and 3 bases at J, leaving 4 bases unmatched. CDR1 and CDR2 (germline): SNHLY, FYNNEI. This CDR3 is 16 amino acids long. The CDR3 loop is CASSAGTSGGYNEQFF. For the CDR3, the DNA is TGTGCCAGCAGCGCCGGGACTAGCGGGGGCTACAATGAGCAGTTCTTC.

The chain links TRBV5-6 to TRBJ1-2; weak D call: TRBD1 (5 bases). Per germline, CDR1 SGHDT and CDR2 YYEEEE. The CDR3 is 13 residues long. V lost 4 bases and J 8 bases, leaving 15 bases between the germline ends. CDR3 protein: CASSLGVDGGYTF. In nucleotides, the CDR3 is TGTGCCAGCAGCCTAGGGGTTGATGGCGGCTACACCTTC.

The chain uses TRBV7-9 and TRBJ1-2, with D perhaps TRBD1 (6 bases). The CDR3 loop spans 13 amino acids. Germline values: CDR1 SEHNR, CDR2 FQNEAQ (reference sequence). Trimming took off 1 base at V and 10 bases at J, with 13 bases between the two ends. The CDR3 DNA follows: TGTGCCAGCAGCTTAGACTCAGACAGGTCCTACACCTTC. Translation: CASSLDSDRSYTF.

This rearrangement joins TRBV7-9 to TRBJ2-2; TRBD1 matches 8 bases. The germline V gene has CDR1 SEHNR and CDR2 FQNEAQ (reference sequence). CDR3 size: 17 residues. With 4 bases clipped from V and 1 base from J, the junction kept 8 bases outside the gene matches. Here the CDR3 DNA reads TGTGCCAGCAGCTCCCCGGCCGGGACAGGGAACACCGGGGAGCTGTTTTTT. It specifies CASSSPAGTGNTGELFF.

The rearrangement links TRBV10-1 to TRBJ2-7; D is ambiguous. CDR1 is WNHNN, CDR2 SYGVQD, per germline (reference sequence). The CDR3 length is 13 residues. Deletions cut 6 bases from V and 2 bases from J, with 11 bases between. In nucleotides, the CDR3 is TGCGCCAGCAGCGATCAGGACCCCTACGAGCAGTACTTC. Translation: CASSDQDPYEQYF.

This clone was counted between two and nine times. V gene TRBV5-1 combines with J gene TRBJ2-2; a possible D gene is TRBD2 (5 bases). This CDR3 has 18 amino acids. The V and J ends lost 0 bases and 6 bases respectively, with 21 bases between them. Germline V CDR1 and CDR2: SGHRS, YFSETQ. Written as DNA, the CDR3 is TGCGCCAGCAGCTTGGCTCCGGTCCGGGATTCGGAGGCCGGGGAGCTGTTTTTT. Translation gives CASSLAPVRDSEAGELFF.

The rearrangement links TRBV11-2 to TRBJ2-7; D ambiguous. Germline values: CDR1 SGHAT, CDR2 FQNNGV. This CDR3 spans 15 amino acids. V lost 5 bases to trimming and J lost 3 bases, with 17 bases between them. This CDR3 reads CASSPKHGLNYEQYF. CDR3 coding DNA: TGTGCCAGCAGCCCCAAACATGGCCTCAACTACGAGCAGTACTTC.

J is TRBJ1-4 and V is TRBV5-1; weak D call: TRBD1 (6 bases). Germline-derived CDR1 and CDR2 are SGHRS and YFSETQ. The CDR3 extends over 16 amino acids. Trimming shortened V by 0 bases and J by 5 bases, and 14 bases separated the two germline ends. The CDR3 DNA sequence: TGCGCCAGCAGCTTGGATCCCGGGGGCCAAAATGAAAAACTGTTTTTT. Protein sequence: CASSLDPGGQNEKLFF.

The V gene is TRBV19, the J gene TRBJ2-7; D may be TRBD2 (6 bases). CDR3 length: 15 amino acids. The V end was cut by 5 bases, the J end by 9 bases, with 23 bases between. Germline V gene data show CDR1 as LNHDA and CDR2 as SQIVND (reference sequence). CDR3: CASSHQGEALRGQYF. Here the CDR3 DNA reads TGTGCCAGTAGTCATCAAGGGGAGGCCTTACGGGGGCAGTACTTC.

This clone was seen only once. The V gene is TRBV7-9, the J gene TRBJ2-2, with D hard to call. This CDR3 has 15 amino acids. With 4 bases removed from V and 2 bases from J, the gap between germline ends came to 11 bases. CDR1 SEHNR and CDR2 FQNEAQ come from the germline V gene (reference sequence). CDR3 DNA: TGTGCCAGCAGCTCGATACAGTCAAACACCGGGGAGCTGTTTTTT. Encoded protein: CASSSIQSNTGELFF.

Only a few counts were recorded for this clone. The CDR3 spells CASSPSQQTTLHF. The CDR3 DNA reads as TGTGCCAGCAGTCCATCACAGCAGACGACCCTCCACTTT. The chain joins TRBV6-1 to TRBJ1-6, with unresolved D. In germline, CDR1 is MNHNS, CDR2 SASEGT. This CDR3 is built from 13 residues. Trimming removed 5 bases from V and 14 bases from J, with 16 bases in between.

This chain uses TRBV29-1 with TRBJ2-3, with 8 bases matching TRBD1. Germline V CDR1 and CDR2: SQVTM, ANQGSEA. The CDR3 spans 14 residues. J lost 5 bases, V lost 4 bases, and 8 bases had no gene match. CDR3 DNA: TGCAGCGTTGCGGTACAGGGGGTTCGAGATACGCAGTATTTT. Translating it yields CSVAVQGVRDTQYF.

J is TRBJ2-4 and V is TRBV21-1; TRBD2 is taken as the D call from the table, unchecked against the DNA. TRBV21-1 is annotated as a pseudogene. This CDR3 has 17 residues. This CDR3 is CASSKEGGGLAKNIQYF. The DNA of the CDR3 is TGTGCCAGCAGCAAAGAAGGGGGAGGGTTAGCCAAAAACATTCAGTACTTC.

The V call is TRBV7-8, the J call TRBJ2-5; TRBD2 agrees at 7 bases. The CDR3 has 15 residues. Trimming cost V 1 base and J 5 bases; bases outside gene matches: 7. Germline V gene data show CDR1 as SGHVS and CDR2 as FQNEAQ. CDR3 coding DNA: TGTGCCAGCAGCTTAGAACTAGCGCGTTGGGAGACCCAGTACTTC. Its translation is CASSLELARWETQYF.

The chain employs TRBV6-1 and TRBJ1-5; no reliable D call. CDR1 is MNHNS, CDR2 SASEGT, per germline. Deletions cut 4 bases from V and 2 bases from J, with 9 bases between. The CDR3 consists of 14 residues. CDR3 sequence reads: CASSGGRGNQPQHF. Here the CDR3 DNA reads TGTGCCAGCAGTGGGGGTAGGGGCAATCAGCCCCAGCATTTT.

The V gene is TRBV7-9, the J gene TRBJ1-4, with a tentative D call TRBD1 (6 bases). CDR1 and CDR2 from the germline V gene are SEHNR and FQNEAQ (reference sequence). Trimming took 0 bases from V and 7 from J, leaving 9 bases between them. This CDR3 region has 14 residues. The CDR3 region has the DNA TGTGCCAGCAGCTTAGCCAGGGGCCTTGAAAAACTGTTTTTT. Amino acids: CASSLARGLEKLFF.

This chain connects TRBV4-3 to TRBJ1-4; D gene uncertain. The V end lost 0 bases, the J end lost 7 bases, and 6 bases lay between the germline ends. CDR1 is LGHNA, CDR2 YSLEER, per germline. There are 13 residues in the CDR3. The CDR3, as DNA: TGCGCCAGCAGCCAAGAGGAGGGTGAAAAACTGTTTTTT. This translates into CASSQEEGEKLFF.

The V and J genes are TRBV5-5 and TRBJ1-5; TRBD1 agrees at 9 bases. V shed 2 bases, J shed 4 bases, and the junction held 4 bases outside the gene matches. Germline CDR1 is SGHKS and CDR2 is YYEKEE (reference sequence). This CDR3 is 15 amino acids long. In DNA form, the CDR3 reads TGTGCCAGCAGCTTCGGGGACAGGGAGAATCAGCCCCAGCATTTT. Encoded protein: CASSFGDRENQPQHF.

This sequence joins TRBV7-2 and TRBJ1-2, with 7 bases identical to TRBD1. The J segment lost 0 bases and the V segment lost 5 bases, leaving 9 bases of the junction unmatched. In germline, CDR1 is SGHTA, CDR2 FQGNSA. This CDR3 comprises 16 residues. The CDR3 DNA follows: TGTGCCAGCAGCCTTGGAGGGGGCAGAGCTAACTATGGCTACACCTTC. It specifies CASSLGGGRANYGYTF.

This clone came up a few times. This rearrangement joins TRBV5-1 to TRBJ2-7; 8 positions agree with TRBD1. Germline CDR1 is SGHRS and CDR2 is YFSETQ. The CDR3 loop spans 14 amino acids. Losses at the gene ends were 4 bases for V and 3 bases for J; bases not matched to a gene: 6. DNA of the CDR3: TGCGCCAGCAGCGTCGGACAGGGACGCTACGAGCAGTACTTC. The encoded protein is CASSVGQGRYEQYF. Variable domain in full (rest from reference TRBV5-1 and TRBJ2-7): KAGVTQTPRYLIKTRGQQVTLSCSPISGHRSVSWYQQTPGQGLQFLFEYFSETQRNKGNFPGRFSGRQFSNSRSEMNVSTLELGDSALYLCASSVGQGRYEQYFGPGTRLTVT.

This sequence joins TRBV5-1 and TRBJ2-1, with 11 bases matching TRBD2. The V and J ends lost 4 bases and 6 bases, in that order; junction bases with no gene match: 6. CDR3 length: 15 amino acids. CDR1 is SGHRS and CDR2 is YFSETQ in the germline V gene. The CDR3 spells CASSVVAGGGNEQFF. CDR3 DNA: TGCGCCAGCAGCGTCGTAGCGGGAGGGGGCAATGAGCAGTTCTTC.

This clone was counted once. At the DNA level, this CDR3 is encoded by other sequences in the same sample as well. The rearrangement uses TRBV7-3 and TRBJ2-6; the D is unclear. CDR3 length: 14 amino acids. In germline, CDR1 is SGHTA, CDR2 FQGTGA. V was cut by 2 bases and J by 4 bases, with 6 bases left in between. CDR3 loop: CASSLSSGANVLTF. The CDR3 coding sequence is TGTGCCAGCAGCTTATCGTCAGGGGCCAACGTCCTGACTTTC.

V gene TRBV19 combines with J gene TRBJ1-4; no firm D call. CDR1 is LNHDA, CDR2 SQIVND, per germline (reference sequence). CDR3 size: 14 residues. The V and J ends lost 5 bases and 1 base respectively, with 8 bases between them. CDR3: CASSQVRTNEKLFF. CDR3 DNA sequence: TGTGCCAGTAGTCAAGTCCGAACTAATGAAAAACTGTTTTTT.

CDR3 bases: TGTGCCTGGAGTCCCGGACAGAAGCAGTACTTC. This translates into CAWSPGQKQYF. This chain connects TRBV30 to TRBJ2-7, with a possible D match to TRBD1 (6 bases). Germline V lookup: CDR1 GTSNPN, CDR2 SVGIG (reference sequence). CDR3 size: 11 residues. V was clipped by 2 bases and J by 8 bases, with 10 bases between them.

V is TRBV14 and J is TRBJ2-3; D is unclear. CDR3 size: 16 residues. The germline gives CDR1 SGHDN, CDR2 FVKESK. V lost 2 bases and J lost 1, with 13 bases in between. The CDR3 sequence: CASSQRAEIRTDTQYF. The CDR3 DNA sequence: TGTGCCAGCAGCCAAAGGGCGGAGATTCGCACAGATACGCAGTATTTT. The full variable domain, with the rest looked up from reference TRBV14 and TRBJ2-3, is EAGVTQFPSHSVIEKGQTVTLRCDPISGHDNLYWYRRVMGKEIKFLLHFVKESKQDESGMPNNRFLAERTGGTYSTLKVQPAELEDSGVYFCASSQRAEIRTDTQYFGPGTRLTVL.

The rearrangement links TRBV19 to TRBJ1-2; TRBD1 aligns across 8 bases. J was trimmed by 9 bases and V by 7 bases; bases with no gene match: 13. The germline V gene encodes CDR1 LNHDA and CDR2 SQIVND (reference sequence). The CDR3 consists of 14 residues. The CDR3 loop reads CASNTQTGVGSYTF. CDR3 DNA: TGTGCCAGTAACACACAGACAGGGGTCGGCAGCTACACCTTC.

In DNA form, the CDR3 reads TGTGCCAGCAGCCCCGGACAGGGAACAGATGCTTTCTTT. It specifies CASSPGQGTDAFF. The chain combines TRBV7-6 with TRBJ1-1, with 8 bases identical to TRBD1. The junction had 10 bases not matched to a gene; V was cut back by 5 bases and J by 11 bases. The length of the CDR3 is 13 residues. The germline gives CDR1 SGHVS, CDR2 FNYEAQ.

The CDR3: CASSLEGWDSQHF. Written as DNA, the CDR3 is TGTGCCAGCAGCTTAGAAGGGTGGGACAGCCAGCATTTT. The chain links TRBV7-2 to TRBJ1-5; TRBD1 agrees at 7 bases. The CDR3 covers 13 residues. Trimming took 1 base from V and 12 from J; bases not matched to a gene: 6. Germline V gene data show CDR1 as SGHTA and CDR2 as FQGNSA.

The CDR3 coding sequence is TGTGCCAGCTATATTTCCGGGCAGGCCGGAGCGAACACCGGGGAGCTGTTTTTT. Residues: CASYISGQAGANTGELFF. This sequence joins TRBV21-1 and TRBJ2-2. TRBV21-1 is given as a pseudogene. The CDR3 spans 18 residues.

This chain links TRBV7-6 with TRBJ2-3; TRBD2 is a possible D gene (6 bases). The CDR3 has 16 residues. CDR1 and CDR2 (germline): SGHVS, FNYEAQ. V lost 5 bases and J 3 bases, leaving 18 bases between the germline ends. The CDR3 loop is CASSPSGGARTDTQYF. The CDR3 DNA reads as TGTGCCAGCAGCCCATCCGGAGGGGCGAGGACAGATACGCAGTATTTT.

The chain combines TRBV5-4 with TRBJ1-1; tentatively, D is TRBD1 (5 bases). Germline V lookup: CDR1 SGHNT, CDR2 YYREEE (reference sequence). The V and J ends lost 4 bases and 4 bases respectively, with 17 bases between them. The CDR3 covers 15 residues. The CDR3 DNA reads as TGTGCCAGCAGCCGTAACAAGGGGAGGAGCACTGAAGCTTTCTTT. It yields the protein CASSRNKGRSTEAFF.

The chain is built from TRBV28 and TRBJ1-5; D not certain. The V gene lost 3 bases and the J gene lost 3 bases, with 9 bases spanning the gap. The CDR3 spans 14 residues. The V gene's germline CDR1 is MDHEN and CDR2 SYDVKM. This chain's CDR3 is CASSLTGSNQPQHF. CDR3 nucleotide sequence: TGTGCCAGCAGTTTGACCGGGTCCAATCAGCCCCAGCATTTT.